This TCR beta chain was captured by sequencing in a study of T cells after yellow fever vaccination (dated by TCRdb to about 2019). Broadly, across the study: The SMART-Seq v4 Ultra Low Input RNA kit was used to prepare libraries from fractions with low cell numbers. To track T-cell clones before and after primary and booster YFV17D yellow fever vaccination, bulk TCR alpha and beta repertoires were sequenced longitudinally. The cohort comprised two healthy male donors, one aged 18 to 30 and one aged 30 to 40 years. Blood was drawn at multiple timepoints before and after primary and secondary immunization, with bulk PBMC replicates and cell subsets isolated. On the study overall, not on this receptor specifically: Computational filtering was needed because FACS-sorted repertoires could contain abundant contaminating clonotypes from the bulk population. A small share of clonotypes occurred in both CD4 and CD8 compartments, likely arising from convergent recombination. Only a couple of donors were included in the study, so the extent to which the findings can be generalized is limited. After the booster, most of the clones that had expanded following primary vaccination were detected again (roughly 97% of CD4 and more than 85% of CD8), which suggests that memory was broadly maintained. The secondary T-cell response was weaker than the primary response but faster, peaking on day 5 instead of day 15.

The germline ends are 12 bases apart after V is trimmed by 5 bases and J by 5 bases. The CDR1 and CDR2 encoded by the germline V gene are SGHTA and FQGNSA. From the cysteine through the phenylalanine, the CDR3 covers 13 amino acids. The sequence is cut down to CDR3 DNA, 39 bases in frame from base 1. The treatment or condition label for this specimen denotes: live attenuated yellow fever vaccine strain. PBMCs were isolated from peripheral blood using a standard Ficoll-Paque protocol. Dynabeads CD4 and CD8 positive selection kits were used to isolate the CD4 and CD8 T-cell fractions. TriZol was used to extract RNA from bulk PBMCs, from CD4 and CD8 fractions, and from dextramer-positive and dextramer-negative fractions. Synthesis of TCR cDNA relied on 5'RACE template switching, a step that introduced a universal primer site along with unique molecular identifiers. Priming of cDNA synthesis was performed from both the TCR alpha and TCR beta constant segments. Library amplification used two PCR steps, and the second PCR step added sample barcodes and sequencing adapters. Sequencing of libraries was done on Illumina HiSeq 2500 (2x100 bp) or NovaSeq (2x150 bp). Under the source paper's analysis protocol: Demultiplexing of reads and collapsing into UMI consensus sequences were performed with MIGEC, and V(D)J alignment was carried out with MiXCR. Vaccine-responding clonotypes were defined with edgeR using replicate PBMC samples, requiring FDR below 0.01 and a log2 fold change above 5 up to day 15. Bulk clonotypes were assigned CD4 or CD8 identity according to which sequenced CD4 or CD8 repertoire held them at higher abundance. TCRdb cleaned the public reads at Q25 with fastp, built clones with MiXCR and kept in-frame beta chains. Each CDR3 protein appears once, grouped with its most common genes and DNA. The authors' filters were not applied to this entry. A total of approximately 110,000 distinct CDR3 sequences appear in this sample, more than 6.5% of them only once. 2.5% of the sample is held by the ten biggest clonotypes.

Points on this clonotype: Its recognized antigen is unknown. One base away there is no much larger clone; base qualities are not given.

The chain was built from TRBV7-2 and TRBJ1-1; the D gene identity is not certain. The sample consisted of CD4+ T cells sorted from PBMCs, taken approximately 11 days after the first yellow fever vaccination. The sequence came from a man aged 18 to 29 who received the YFV17D yellow fever vaccine. The nucleotides read TGTGCCAGCAGCCTTCAAGAAAGAACTGAAGCTTTCTTT. The resulting protein is CASSLQERTEAFF.